There are a few counts of the clone carrying this T cell receptor (beta chain). Its antigen is as yet unknown. This specimen belongs to a study of T-cell memory formation after mild COVID-19. Germline V CDR1 and CDR2: DFQATT, SNEGSKA (reference sequence). The junction had 3 bases not matched to a gene; V was cut back by 5 bases and J by 3 bases. The CDR3 covers 14 residues. Study-wide results and caveats: Contracting clones from day 15 to 85 showed balanced CD4/CD8; later expanders favored CD4+.

TCRdb passed the 5' RACE reads through MiXCR, listing each CDR3 protein once. This sample yields approximately 240,000 distinct CDR3 sequences, of which approximately 16% are seen a single time; 3.5% to 4% belongs to the top ten. This sequence joins TRBV20-1 and TRBJ2-3; 12 bases are shared with TRBD2. The sequence was obtained from a man between 18 and 29 years old who had mild COVID-19 (a few samples of this study predate the infection). Cell type and time point are not known. The sequencing sample was made of PBMCs or a T cell subset sorted from them (not recorded which). The CDR3 DNA reads TGCAGTGCTGATGGGACTAGCGGGACAGATACGCAGTATTTT. Translation gives CSADGTSGTDTQYF.